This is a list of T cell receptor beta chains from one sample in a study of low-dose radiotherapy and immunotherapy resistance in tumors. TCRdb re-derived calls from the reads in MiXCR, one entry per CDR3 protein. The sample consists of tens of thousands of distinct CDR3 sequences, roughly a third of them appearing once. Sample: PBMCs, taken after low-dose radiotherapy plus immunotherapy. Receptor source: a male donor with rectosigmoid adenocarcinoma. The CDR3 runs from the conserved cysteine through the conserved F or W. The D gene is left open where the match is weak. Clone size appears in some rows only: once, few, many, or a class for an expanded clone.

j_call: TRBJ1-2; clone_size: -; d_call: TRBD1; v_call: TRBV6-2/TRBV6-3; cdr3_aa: CASSTGQGATLGYTF; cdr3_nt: TGTGCCAGCAGCACAGGACAGGGGGCGACCCTCGGCTACACCTTC
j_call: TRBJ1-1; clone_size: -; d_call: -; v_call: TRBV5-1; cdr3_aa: CASSLQTLNTEAFF; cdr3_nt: TGCGCCAGCAGCTTGCAGACCTTGAACACTGAAGCTTTCTTT
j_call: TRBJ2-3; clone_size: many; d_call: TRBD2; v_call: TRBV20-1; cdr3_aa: CSAPLAGRPDTQYF; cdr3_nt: TGCAGTGCTCCGCTAGCGGGGCGCCCCGATACGCAGTATTTT
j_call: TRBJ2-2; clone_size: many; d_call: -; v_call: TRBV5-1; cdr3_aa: CASSLAGAFTGELFF; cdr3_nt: TGCGCCAGCAGCTTGGCAGGGGCCTTCACCGGGGAGCTGTTTTTT
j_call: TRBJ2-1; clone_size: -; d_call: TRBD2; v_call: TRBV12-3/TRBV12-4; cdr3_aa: CASISGGASYNEQFF; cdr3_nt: TGTGCCAGCATTTCCGGGGGGGCCTCCTACAATGAGCAGTTCTTC
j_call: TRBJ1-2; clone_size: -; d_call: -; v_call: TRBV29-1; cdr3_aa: CSVLGEDYGYTF; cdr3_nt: TGCAGCGTTTTAGGGGAGGACTATGGCTACACCTTC
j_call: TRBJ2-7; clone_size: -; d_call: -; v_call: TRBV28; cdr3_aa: CASSFPEGRYEQYF; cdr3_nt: TGTGCCAGCAGTTTTCCAGAGGGGAGGTACGAGCAGTACTTC
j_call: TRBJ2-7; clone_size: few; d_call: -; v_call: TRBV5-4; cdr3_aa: CASSYSFAGWGNEQYF; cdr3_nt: TGTGCCAGCAGCTACTCCTTCGCGGGGTGGGGCAACGAGCAGTACTTC
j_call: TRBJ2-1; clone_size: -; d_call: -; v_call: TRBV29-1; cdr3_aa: CSGLFNEQFF; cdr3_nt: TGCAGCGGGCTCTTTAATGAGCAGTTCTTC
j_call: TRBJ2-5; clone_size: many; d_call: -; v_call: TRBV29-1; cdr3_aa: CSVTKTGGRETQYF; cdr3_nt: TGCAGCGTCACGAAAACCGGAGGGCGTGAGACCCAGTACTTC
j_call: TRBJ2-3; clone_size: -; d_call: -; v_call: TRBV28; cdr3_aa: CASSLPGTDTQYF; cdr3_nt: TGTGCCAGCAGTTTACCCGGGACAGATACGCAGTATTTT
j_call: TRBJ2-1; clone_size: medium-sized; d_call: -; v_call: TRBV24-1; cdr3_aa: CATSDFAHNEQFF; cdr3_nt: TGTGCCACCAGTGATTTTGCCCACAATGAGCAGTTCTTC
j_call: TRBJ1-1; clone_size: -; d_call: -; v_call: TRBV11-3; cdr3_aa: CASSQGINTEAFF; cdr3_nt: TGTGCCAGCAGCCAGGGGATAAACACTGAAGCTTTCTTT
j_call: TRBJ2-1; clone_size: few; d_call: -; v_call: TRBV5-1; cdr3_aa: CASKPLPGTSYNEQFF; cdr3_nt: TGCGCCAGCAAGCCCCTTCCCGGGACCTCCTACAATGAGCAGTTCTTC
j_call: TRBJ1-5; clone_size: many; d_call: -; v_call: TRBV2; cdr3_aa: CASSERGIQPQHF; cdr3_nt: TGTGCCAGCAGTGAAAGGGGGATTCAGCCCCAGCATTTT
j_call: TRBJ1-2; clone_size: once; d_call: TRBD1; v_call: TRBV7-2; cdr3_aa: CASSGQGANYGYTF; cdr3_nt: TGTGCCAGCAGCGGACAGGGGGCTAACTATGGCTACACCTTC
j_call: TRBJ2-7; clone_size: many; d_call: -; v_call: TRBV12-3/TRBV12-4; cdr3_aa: CASSSHAGYEQYF; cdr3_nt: TGTGCCAGCAGTTCCCACGCGGGCTACGAGCAGTACTTC
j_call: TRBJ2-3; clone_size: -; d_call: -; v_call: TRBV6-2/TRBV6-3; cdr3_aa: CASKVYRGIVTDTQYF; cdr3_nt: TGTGCCAGCAAAGTTTATCGGGGGATCGTAACAGATACGCAGTATTTT
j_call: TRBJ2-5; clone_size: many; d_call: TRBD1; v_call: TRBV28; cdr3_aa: CASSLLGGQGQETQYF; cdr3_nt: TGTGCCAGCAGTTTATTGGGAGGACAGGGGCAAGAGACCCAGTACTTC
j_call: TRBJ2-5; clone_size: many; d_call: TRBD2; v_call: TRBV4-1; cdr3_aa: CASSQLAGRVGETQYF; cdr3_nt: TGCGCCAGCAGCCAGCTAGCGGGACGGGTCGGGGAGACCCAGTACTTC
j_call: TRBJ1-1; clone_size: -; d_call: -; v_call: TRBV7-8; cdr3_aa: CASSHRDPRGTEAFF; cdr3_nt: TGTGCCAGCAGCCACCGGGACCCTAGGGGAACTGAAGCTTTCTTT
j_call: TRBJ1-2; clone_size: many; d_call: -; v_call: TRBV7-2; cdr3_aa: CASSLDVGGYGYTF; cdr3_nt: TGTGCCAGCAGCTTAGACGTCGGGGGCTATGGCTACACCTTC
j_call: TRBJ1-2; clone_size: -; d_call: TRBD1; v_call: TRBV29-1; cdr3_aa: CSVEASRGVYGYTF; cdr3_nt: TGCAGCGTTGAAGCTAGCAGGGGGGTCTATGGCTACACCTTC
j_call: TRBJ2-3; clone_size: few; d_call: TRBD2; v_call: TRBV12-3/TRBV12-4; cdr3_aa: CASSLAPTSGTGTF; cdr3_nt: TGTGCCAGCAGTTTAGCGCCGACTAGCGGGACCGGTACTTTT
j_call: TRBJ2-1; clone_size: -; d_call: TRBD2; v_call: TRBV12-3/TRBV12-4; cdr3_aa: CASGLAMVNEQFF; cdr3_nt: TGTGCCAGCGGACTAGCGATGGTGAATGAGCAGTTCTTC
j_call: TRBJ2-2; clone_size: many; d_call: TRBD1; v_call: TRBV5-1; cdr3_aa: CASRRQGAGTGELFF; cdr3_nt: TGCGCCAGCAGAAGACAGGGGGCCGGTACCGGGGAGCTGTTTTTT
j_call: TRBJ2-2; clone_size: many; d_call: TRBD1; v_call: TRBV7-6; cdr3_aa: CASSLQGAPAGELFF; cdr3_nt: TGTGCCAGCAGCCTTCAGGGGGCGCCGGCCGGGGAGCTGTTTTTT
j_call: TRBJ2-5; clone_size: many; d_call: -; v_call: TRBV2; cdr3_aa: CASSYSEETQYF; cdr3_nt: TGTGCCAGCAGTTACAGTGAGGAGACCCAGTACTTC
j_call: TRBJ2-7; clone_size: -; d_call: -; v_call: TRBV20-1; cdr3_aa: CSARDVEGPLYEQYF; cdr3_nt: TGCAGTGCTAGAGATGTCGAGGGGCCGCTCTACGAGCAGTACTTC
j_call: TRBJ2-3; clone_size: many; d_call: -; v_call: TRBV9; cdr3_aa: CASSVGLLTDTQYF; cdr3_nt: TGTGCCAGCAGCGTAGGACTCCTCACAGATACGCAGTATTTT
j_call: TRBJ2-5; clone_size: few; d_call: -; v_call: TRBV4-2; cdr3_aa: CASSQDLRRLGSETQYF; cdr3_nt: TGTGCCAGCAGCCAAGATTTGAGGAGACTAGGATCAGAGACCCAGTACTTC
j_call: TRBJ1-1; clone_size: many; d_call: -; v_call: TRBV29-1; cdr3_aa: CSVEDSGDLNTEAFF; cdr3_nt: TGCAGCGTTGAAGATTCCGGAGATCTGAACACTGAAGCTTTCTTT
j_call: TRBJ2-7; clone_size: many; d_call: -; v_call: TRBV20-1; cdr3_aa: CSARAKTDFGLEQYF; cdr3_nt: TGCAGTGCTAGGGCCAAGACAGACTTTGGGTTGGAGCAGTACTTC
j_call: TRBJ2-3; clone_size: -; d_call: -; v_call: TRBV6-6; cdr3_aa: CASSHRQLARDTQYF; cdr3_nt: TGTGCCAGCAGTCACCGACAGTTGGCTCGGGATACGCAGTATTTT
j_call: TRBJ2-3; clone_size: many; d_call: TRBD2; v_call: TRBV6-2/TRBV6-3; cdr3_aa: CASRLGLAGPDTQYF; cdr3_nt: TGTGCCAGTCGACTGGGACTAGCGGGACCAGATACGCAGTATTTT
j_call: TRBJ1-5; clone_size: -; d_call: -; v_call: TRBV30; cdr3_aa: CAWSRGSHSNQPQHF; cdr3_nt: TGTGCCTGGAGTAGGGGCAGTCATAGCAATCAGCCCCAGCATTTT
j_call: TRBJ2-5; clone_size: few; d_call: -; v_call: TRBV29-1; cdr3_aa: CSVDVRVRETQYF; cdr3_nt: TGCAGCGTTGATGTCAGGGTGAGAGAGACCCAGTACTTC
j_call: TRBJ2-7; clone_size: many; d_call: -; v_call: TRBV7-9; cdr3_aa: CASSGDNYEQYF; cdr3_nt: TGTGCCAGCAGCGGGGACAATTACGAGCAGTACTTC
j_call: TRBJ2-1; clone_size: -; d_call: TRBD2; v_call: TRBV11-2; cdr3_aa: CASSLAGGPGEQFF; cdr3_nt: TGTGCCAGCAGCTTAGCGGGAGGACCAGGTGAGCAGTTCTTC
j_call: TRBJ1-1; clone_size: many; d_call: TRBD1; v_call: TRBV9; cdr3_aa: CASSVTGTGGNTEAFF; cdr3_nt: TGTGCCAGCAGCGTTACCGGGACAGGGGGCAACACTGAAGCTTTCTTT
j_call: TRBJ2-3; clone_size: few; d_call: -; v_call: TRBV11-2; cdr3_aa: CASSLSHLAVPSTDTQYF; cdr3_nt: TGTGCCAGCAGCCTATCACATTTAGCGGTCCCTAGCACAGATACGCAGTATTTT
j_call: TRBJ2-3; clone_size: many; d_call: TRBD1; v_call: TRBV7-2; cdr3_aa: CASSSKGATDTQYF; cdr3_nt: TGTGCCAGCAGCTCAAAGGGGGCCACAGATACGCAGTATTTT
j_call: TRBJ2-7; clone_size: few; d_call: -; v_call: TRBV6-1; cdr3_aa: CALGAGTSYEQYF; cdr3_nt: TGCGCCTTAGGGGCCGGTACTTCCTACGAGCAGTACTTC
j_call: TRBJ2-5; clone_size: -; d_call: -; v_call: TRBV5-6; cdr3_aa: CASSLGQSYQETQYF; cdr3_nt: TGTGCCAGCAGCTTGGGTCAATCGTACCAAGAGACCCAGTACTTC
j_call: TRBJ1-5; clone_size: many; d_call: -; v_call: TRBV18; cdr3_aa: CASSPAGPNQPQHF; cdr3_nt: TGTGCCAGCTCACCAGCGGGACCCAATCAGCCCCAGCATTTT
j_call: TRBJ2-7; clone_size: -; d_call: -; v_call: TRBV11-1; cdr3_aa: CASSPEGTALEQYF; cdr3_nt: TGTGCCAGCAGCCCAGAGGGGACTGCCCTCGAGCAGTACTTC